A selection of T cell receptor beta chains follows, all from one sample in a study of identifying expanded T cells in peripheral blood. The assay was immunoSEQ multiplex PCR, and TCRdb's table has in-frame clones only and misses some. The sample carries 90,000 to 100,000 clones, approximately 91% recorded once. Sequenced sample: blood. Source of these receptors: a person aged 18 to 69 in good health. Both conserved end residues are trimmed from each CDR3. Fields, in order: V gene, J gene, CDR3 protein.

>TRBV7-6|TRBJ2-2
ASSSTGANTGELF
>TRBV5-6|TRBJ2-5
ASSGGVQETQY
>TRBV9|TRBJ1-1
ASSVDAKGAVGAF
>TRBV29-1|TRBJ1-1
NSPGDGSNTEAF
>TRBV15|TRBJ1-2
ATSRDFGRGPDGYT
>TRBV10-3|TRBJ1-2
AISPGQGSDYGYT
>TRBV13|TRBJ2-1
ASSGSSGVTYNEQF
>TRBV2|TRBJ2-5
ASSVSRSQETQY
>TRBV29-1|TRBJ2-7
SVGNRGPYEQY
>TRBV11-2|TRBJ1-4
ASSLDRIRGIDEKLF